The 29 T cell receptor beta chains below all came from one sample that was sequenced in a study of neurological immune-mediated disorders. As to time point: longitudinal time-point 2. TCRdb re-analysed the 5' RACE reads in MiXCR, keeping a single row per CDR3 protein. The sample holds roughly 98,000 distinct CDR3 sequences; roughly an eighth are singletons and the top ten take roughly 4.8%. Source material: PBMCs. The receptor source for this set is a female donor with HTLV-1-associated myelopathy (HAM/TSP).

This clonotype showed up many times. The chain uses TRBV28 and TRBJ2-7; 11 bases line up with TRBD2. Germline trimming cut 5 bases from V and 3 bases from J; bases unmatched to any gene: 9. The CDR3 extends over 16 amino acids. The germline V gene encodes CDR1 MDHEN and CDR2 SYDVKM. CDR3 in DNA: TGTGCCAGCAGTCCAGGCTATCTAGCGGGGGGCTACGAGCAGTACTTC. It is translated as CASSPGYLAGGYEQYF. Complete variable domain (other parts from reference TRBV28 and TRBJ2-7): DVKVTQSSRYLVKRTGEKVFLECVQDMDHENMFWYRQDPGLGLRLIYFSYDVKMKEKGDIPEGYSVSREKKERFSLILESASTNQTSMYLCASSPGYLAGGYEQYFGPGTRLTVT.

The table lists this clonotype with many counts. DNA of the CDR3: TGTGCCAGCAGCTTAGGATATTTTATGGGGGCCTCCACCGGGGAGCTGTTTTTT. Translated: CASSLGYFMGASTGELFF. The chain recombines TRBV7-9 with TRBJ2-2; maybe TRBD1 (6 bases). Germline assignment: CDR1 SEHNR and CDR2 FQNEAQ (reference sequence). Between the trimmed V and J ends, which lost 1 base and 4 bases, there was a span of 19 bases. This CDR3 is built from 18 residues.

This clonotype was detected many times. V gene TRBV7-9 combines with J gene TRBJ1-5; 12 nucleotides line up with TRBD1. CDR3 length equals 14 residues. After removal of 5 bases from V and 7 bases from J, the junction contained 3 bases not matched to a gene. Germline loops: CDR1 SEHNR, CDR2 FQNEAQ (reference sequence). The CDR3 is CASSTGTGGQPQHF. The CDR3 DNA follows: TGTGCCAGCAGCACCGGGACAGGGGGCCAGCCCCAGCATTTT. The full variable domain, its missing parts supplied by reference TRBV7-9 and TRBJ1-5, is DTGVSQNPRHKITKRGQNVTFRCDPISEHNRLYWYRQTLGQGPEFLTYFQNEAQLEKSRLLSDRFSAERPKGSFSTLEIQRTEQGDSAMYLCASSTGTGGQPQHFGDGTRLSIL.

About this clonotype itself: The junction and the germline gene differ at one end; a read error may be behind it. The chain couples TRBV28 to TRBJ2-2; 8 bases map to TRBD2. CDR3 length: 15 residues. Looked up from germline, CDR1 is MDHEN and CDR2 is SYDVKM. The CDR3 is CASSFAGLGTGELIF. CDR3 coding DNA: TGTGCCAGCAGTTTCGCGGGACTAGGGACCGGGGAGCTGATTTTT.

This clonotype was seen many times. V is TRBV12-3 or TRBV12-4 and J is TRBJ2-6; D not certain. The V and J ends lost 5 bases and 3 bases respectively, with 17 bases between them. CDR3 length: 17 residues. CDR3 residues: CASSPQEWTLGANVLTF. CDR3 in DNA: TGTGCCAGCAGTCCGCAGGAATGGACGCTTGGGGCCAACGTCCTGACTTTC.

This clonotype was picked up many times. This sequence joins TRBV6-6 and TRBJ1-4; 12 bases are a match to TRBD1. CDR3 length equals 15 residues. J lost 8 bases, V lost 8 bases, and 9 bases had no gene match. CDR1 MNHNY and CDR2 SVGAGI come from the germline V gene (reference sequence). DNA for the CDR3: TGTGCCAGCCTCTACGGGACAGGGGGCCTCGAAAAACTGTTTTTT. Protein: CASLYGTGGLEKLFF.

The chain carries TRBV7-2 and TRBJ2-5; possible D gene TRBD2, 7 bases. V was clipped by 5 bases and J by 5 bases, with 18 bases between them. Germline CDR1 SGHTA, CDR2 FQGNSA. There are 15 residues in the CDR3. The chain's CDR3 is CASSTLGGPVETQYF. The CDR3 nucleotides read TGTGCCAGCAGCACCCTCGGGGGGCCGGTGGAGACCCAGTACTTC.

This clonotype appeared many times. The rearrangement links TRBV4-1 to TRBJ2-1; 7 bases map to TRBD2. Germline V gene data show CDR1 as MGHRA and CDR2 as YSYEKL. The CDR3 extends over 16 amino acids. Losses at the gene ends were 0 bases for V and 5 bases for J; bases not matched to a gene: 7. The CDR3 reads CASSQDPTAGNNEQFF. CDR3 coding DNA: TGCGCCAGCAGCCAAGATCCGACAGCGGGGAACAATGAGCAGTTCTTC.

The rearrangement links TRBV7-2 to TRBJ2-7; D gene uncertain. Looked up from germline, CDR1 is SGHTA and CDR2 is FQGNSA. The CDR3 totals 13 residues. The V gene lost 3 bases and the J gene lost 2 bases, with 8 bases spanning the gap. The CDR3 loop is CASSFSATYEQYF. The CDR3 DNA sequence: TGTGCCAGCAGCTTTTCAGCCACCTACGAGCAGTACTTC.

This clonotype was observed many times. The chain employs TRBV6-6 and TRBJ2-5; D is ambiguous. The V and J ends lost 0 bases and 1 base respectively, with 9 bases between them. Germline CDR1 and CDR2: MNHNY and SVGAGI (reference sequence). This CDR3 contains 15 residues. DNA of the CDR3: TGTGCCAGCAGTTACTCCAAAGAGATCCAAGAGACCCAGTACTTC. Translating it yields CASSYSKEIQETQYF.

This clonotype was recorded many times. The rearrangement joins TRBV10-3 to TRBJ2-5, with D perhaps matching TRBD1 (6 bases). Germline values: CDR1 ENHRY, CDR2 SYGVKD. This CDR3 comprises 15 residues. The V end lost 0 bases, the J end lost 5 bases, and 13 bases lay between the germline ends. The CDR3 loop is CAISESNRAKETQYF. In nucleotides, the CDR3 is TGTGCCATCAGTGAGTCGAACAGGGCTAAGGAGACCCAGTACTTC.

This clonotype was detected many times. V and J are TRBV4-2 and TRBJ2-7; TRBD2 is a possible D gene (5 bases). Trimming removed 1 base from V and 2 bases from J, with 15 bases in between. Germline V lookup: CDR1 LGHNA, CDR2 YNFKEQ. There are 16 residues in the CDR3. The CDR3: CASSQGPGGTTYEQYF. CDR3 sequence (DNA): TGTGCCAGCAGCCAAGGACCAGGAGGAACTACCTACGAGCAGTACTTC.

This clonotype has ten or more counts. The V and J genes are TRBV12-3 or TRBV12-4 and TRBJ1-4; no clear D gene. The CDR3 totals 13 residues. Trimming stripped 8 bases from V and 3 bases from J, with 10 bases between. The CDR3 region is CASRQEANEKLFF. The CDR3, as DNA: TGTGCCAGCCGCCAGGAGGCTAATGAAAAACTGTTTTTT.

In this sample, this clonotype turned up many times. The V call is TRBV5-5, the J call TRBJ2-2; D unclear. V was shortened by 0 bases and J by 0 bases, with 0 bases between the two germline ends. Germline CDR1 reads SGHKS; CDR2 reads YYEKEE (reference sequence). The CDR3 sequence is 13 residues long. The CDR3 DNA reads as TGTGCCAGCAGCTTGGCGAACACCGGGGAGCTGTTTTTT. This encodes CASSLANTGELFF.

This clonotype was seen many times. V and J are TRBV6-5 and TRBJ1-2; D is unresolved. Looked up from germline, CDR1 is MNHEY and CDR2 is SVGAGI. CDR3 length equals 13 residues. V lost 2 bases, J lost 6 bases, and 10 bases lay in between. The CDR3 DNA is TGTGCCAGCAGTTACACGACAAGGAATGGCTACACCTTC. Amino acid sequence: CASSYTTRNGYTF.

This clonotype was found many times. The chain uses TRBV20-1 and TRBJ1-2; possible D gene TRBD1, 5 bases. CDR1 and CDR2 (germline): DFQATT, SNEGSKA (reference sequence). V lost 1 base and J 4 bases, leaving 10 bases between the germline ends. The CDR3 consists of 13 residues. The CDR3 DNA sequence: TGCAGTGCTAGAGTAAGGAGGGGCTATGGCTACACCTTC. It translates to CSARVRRGYGYTF.

This clonotype was recorded many times. The V gene is TRBV5-1, the J gene TRBJ2-1, with 12 nucleotides matching TRBD2. The CDR3 totals 14 residues. The V gene's germline CDR1 is SGHRS and CDR2 YFSETQ. Trimming at V came to 6 bases and at J to 7 bases, leaving 5 bases not matched to a gene. The CDR3 DNA reads as TGCGCCAGCACTAGCGGGGGGGCCGAGAATGAGCAGTTCTTC. Translated, it gives CASTSGGAENEQFF.

The sample holds many counts of this clonotype. The CDR3 sequence: CASSLGDSYNEQFF. DNA for the CDR3: TGTGCCAGCAGTTTAGGGGACAGTTACAATGAGCAGTTCTTC. J is TRBJ2-1 and V is TRBV28; 7 bases align to TRBD1. CDR1 MDHEN and CDR2 SYDVKM come from the germline V gene. Trimming cost V 2 bases and J 4 bases; bases outside gene matches: 2. The length of the CDR3 is 14 residues.

The V and J genes are TRBV5-1 and TRBJ2-2; the D is unclear. Trimming shortened V by 0 bases and J by 7 bases, and 7 bases separated the two germline ends. CDR1 SGHRS and CDR2 YFSETQ come from the germline V gene. The CDR3 is 13 residues long. Written as DNA, the CDR3 is TGCGCCAGCAGCTTGGTTGTCGGCGGGGAGCTGTTTTTT. This gives the protein CASSLVVGGELFF.

The chain carries TRBV18 and TRBJ2-3; D is undetermined. Germline lookup yields CDR1 KGHSH and CDR2 LQKENI. V was cut by 3 bases and J by 2 bases, with 12 bases left in between. The length of the CDR3 is 15 residues. The CDR3 here is CASSPVPSSTDTQYF. In DNA, the CDR3 is TGTGCCAGCTCACCTGTGCCCTCTTCCACAGATACGCAGTATTTT.

Many counts were recorded for this clonotype. The genes are TRBV5-1 and TRBJ2-1, with D perhaps matching TRBD2 (6 bases). CDR3 length: 14 residues. Germline V gene sequence: CDR1 SGHRS, CDR2 YFSETQ. V dropped 0 bases and J dropped 7 bases, with 11 bases sitting between them. CDR3 protein: CASSLAAGINEQFF. For the CDR3, the DNA is TGCGCCAGCAGCTTGGCCGCGGGGATAAATGAGCAGTTCTTC.

In its sample, this clonotype was seen many times. The chain recombines TRBV29-1 with TRBJ1-1; D gene ambiguous. Germline CDR1 and CDR2: SQVTM and ANQGSEA. The CDR3 consists of 12 residues. Trimming shortened V by 8 bases and J by 2 bases, and 12 bases separated the two germline ends. The CDR3 loop reads CSSEGTNTEAFF. CDR3 DNA sequence: TGCAGCTCGGAGGGTACTAACACTGAAGCTTTCTTT.

This clonotype was seen at least ten times. V is TRBV28 and J is TRBJ2-1; 10 bases are shared with TRBD1. J gave up 8 bases and V 5 bases, and 18 bases lay outside the gene matches. Germline CDR1 reads MDHEN; CDR2 reads SYDVKM. The CDR3 covers 18 residues. The CDR3, as DNA: TGTGCCAGCAGTCCCCCCCTTGACCCGGGACAGGGGAACGATGAGCAGTTCTTC. Translated, it gives CASSPPLDPGQGNDEQFF.

This clonotype came up many times. The V and J genes are TRBV5-1 and TRBJ2-2; TRBD1 aligns across 7 bases. CDR1 is SGHRS and CDR2 is YFSETQ in the germline V gene. The CDR3 contains 15 residues. V lost 3 bases and J lost 3; bases outside the gene matches: 5. Here the CDR3 reads CASSWRTGHTGELFF. CDR3 bases: TGCGCCAGCAGCTGGCGGACAGGACACACCGGGGAGCTGTTTTTT.

In its sample, this clonotype was seen many times. The chain has TRBV7-3 and TRBJ2-3; D unclear. Germline values: CDR1 SGHTA, CDR2 FQGTGA. Trimming pared 3 bases from V and 1 base from J, leaving 5 bases between. The CDR3 is 13 residues long. This chain's CDR3 is CASSFVGTDTQYF. CDR3 DNA: TGTGCCAGCAGCTTCGTTGGCACAGATACGCAGTATTTT.

Comments on this clonotype: This clone may be a read error of a much larger clone one base away. The chain has TRBV18 and TRBJ2-7; D might be TRBD1 or TRBD2, each matching 5 bases. The germline CDR1 and CDR2 sequences are KGHSH and LQKENI. V was trimmed by 2 bases and J by 3 bases, leaving 17 bases between them. The CDR3 is made up of 16 amino acids. This CDR3 is CASSPGRGVAVYEQYF. CDR3 DNA sequence: TGTGCCAGCTCACCAGGAAGGGGAGTGGCGGTCTACGAGCAGTACTTC.

Comments on this clonotype: A much larger clone differs from this one at a single base, so this may be a read error. This chain joins TRBV28 and TRBJ2-6, with D possibly being TRBD1 or TRBD2 (6 bases each). From germline, CDR1 is MDHEN and CDR2 SYDVKM. This CDR3 region has 16 residues. Trimming took off 3 bases at V and 3 bases at J, with 12 bases between the two ends. CDR3 DNA: TGTGCCAGCAGTTTGGGGGGCGCGGTTGGGGCCAACGTCCTGACTTTC. It translates to CASSLGGAVGANVLTF.

The chain recombines TRBV25-1 with TRBJ2-2; TRBD2 agrees at 9 bases. The J segment lost 0 bases and the V segment lost 5 bases, leaving 10 bases of the junction unmatched. CDR3 length equals 18 residues. Germline V gives CDR1 MGHDK, CDR2 SYGVNS. CDR3 amino acids: CASSPRGGGGANTGELFF. CDR3 coding DNA: TGTGCCAGCAGTCCGCGTGGGGGCGGGGGGGCGAACACCGGGGAGCTGTTTTTT.

This clonotype was counted at least ten times. The J gene is TRBJ1-4, the V gene TRBV28; D not certain. Trimming removed 6 bases from V and 3 bases from J, with 14 bases in between. Germline CDR1 is MDHEN and CDR2 is SYDVKM. The CDR3 spans 15 residues. DNA of the CDR3: TGTGCCAGCAGAAGAAAAGTTTGGGCTAATGAAAAACTGTTTTTT. As protein: CASRRKVWANEKLFF.